What follows describes a single TCR beta chain. The antigen is unknown. The sample comes from a study of neoadjuvant nivolumab and ipilimumab in lung cancer. The study's findings and limits: Only a small number of samples underwent TCR sequencing. Higher pretherapy blood TCR richness went with higher resected-tumor richness. TCR clonality did not significantly correlate with pathologic tumor regression. Resected tumors had greater TCR richness and clonality than uninvolved lung.

Data came from immunoSEQ multiplex PCR; TCRdb stores just in-frame clones and leaves some out. The table includes around 4,600 clones, 81% detected once. J gave up 2 bases and V 3 bases, and 7 bases lay outside the gene matches. Germline CDR1 and CDR2: SGDLS and YYNGEE. CDR3 length equals 15 residues. The chain has TRBV9 and TRBJ1-1, with 7 bases matching TRBD1. Material: normal lung tissue adjacent to the tumor, obtained after neoadjuvant nivolumab, alone or with ipilimumab, at or shortly before surgery. The sequence came from an adult with non-small cell lung cancer. Some clones in this sample may be carry-over from other donors' samples. The CDR3 is CASSGTGTVNTEAFF. DNA of the CDR3: TGTGCCAGCAGCGGCACCGGGACAGTTAACACTGAAGCTTTCTTT.